The 18 T cell receptor beta chains presented below share a single source sample, sequenced in a study of PD-L1 blockade in urothelial cancer. Sequencing used immunoSEQ multiplex PCR; TCRdb keeps in-frame clones, though not all of them. The table records 30,000 to 45,000 clones, more than 80% of them present only once. As to time point: peripheral blood 6 weeks after treatment start. The sequenced sample was PBMCs, obtained around atezolizumab (anti-PD-L1) treatment. The receptors shown here come from a man in his forties or fifties with urothelial cancer.

This chain uses TRBV4-2 with TRBJ2-7, with D possibly being TRBD2 (5 bases). CDR1 LGHNA and CDR2 YNFKEQ come from the germline V gene. The CDR3 contains 13 residues. The ends were cut back, 3 bases at V and 6 bases at J, with 12 bases in the middle. CDR3 bases: TGTGCCAGCAGCCACGGAGGTGAGAGCGAGCAGTACTTC. Translated: CASSHGGESEQYF.

The chain combines TRBV11-2 with TRBJ2-5; D not certain. Germline V gives CDR1 SGHAT, CDR2 FQNNGV. Trimming shortened V by 0 bases and J by 5 bases, and 7 bases separated the two germline ends. The CDR3 contains 13 residues. In nucleotides, the CDR3 is TGTGCCAGCAGCTTAGAACCTGCGGAGACCCAGTACTTC. Translation gives CASSLEPAETQYF.

This chain connects TRBV18 to TRBJ2-2; 10 nucleotides agree with TRBD1. V shed 3 bases, J shed 2 bases, and the junction held 3 bases outside the gene matches. There are 16 residues in the CDR3. Germline V gene lookup returns CDR1 KGHSH and CDR2 LQKENI. CDR3 DNA: TGTGCCAGCTCACCGGGACAGGGGCCTAACACCGGGGAGCTGTTTTTT. This codes for CASSPGQGPNTGELFF.

The genes are TRBV19 and TRBJ2-5; 7 bases match TRBD1. Trimming cost V 5 bases and J 4 bases; bases outside gene matches: 7. This CDR3 comprises 14 residues. The germline CDR1 and CDR2 sequences are LNHDA and SQIVND (reference sequence). CDR3 region: CASSLTGEGETQYF. The CDR3 DNA is TGTGCCAGTAGTCTTACAGGGGAAGGAGAGACCCAGTACTTC.

The gene calls are TRBV6-5 and TRBJ2-1; 11 bases are shared with TRBD2. V was clipped by 6 bases and J by 7 bases; unmatched bases: 8. Germline values: CDR1 MNHEY, CDR2 SVGAGI. This CDR3 comprises 15 residues. The CDR3 bases are TGTGCCAGCAGGGAACTAGCGGGAGTTGGAAATGAGCAGTTCTTC. Its protein is CASRELAGVGNEQFF.

This clone was recorded once. The rearrangement uses TRBV10-1 and TRBJ1-4; 8 nucleotides match TRBD1. The CDR3 sequence is 15 residues long. Unmatched junction bases numbered 11, after V lost 8 bases and J lost 6 bases. Germline CDR1 reads WNHNN; CDR2 reads SYGVQD (reference sequence). The CDR3 protein is CASRPMDRVDEKLFF. CDR3 DNA sequence: TGCGCCAGCCGTCCTATGGACAGGGTGGATGAAAAACTGTTTTTT.

The V gene is TRBV6-6, the J gene TRBJ2-1, with a weak D call TRBD1 (6 bases). Trimming took off 3 bases at V and 7 bases at J, with 19 bases between the two ends. CDR1 and CDR2 from the germline V gene are MNHNY and SVGAGI (reference sequence). The CDR3 has 16 amino acids. The chain's CDR3 is CASSYLGDTPRNEQFF. CDR3 nucleotides: TGTGCCAGCAGTTATCTAGGGGACACACCAAGAAATGAGCAGTTCTTC.

The genes are TRBV5-6 and TRBJ2-7; 8 nucleotides align to TRBD1. Germline CDR1 reads SGHDT; CDR2 reads YYEEEE. The CDR3 totals 15 residues. V shed 5 bases and J 3 bases; nucleotides not matched to a gene: 10. CDR3 protein: CASRLRGQGVYEQYF. The CDR3 region has the DNA TGTGCCAGCAGGTTGCGTGGACAGGGAGTCTACGAGCAGTACTTC.

The chain uses TRBV14 and TRBJ1-2; the match to TRBD1 covers 10 bases. The CDR3 loop spans 15 amino acids. Germline values: CDR1 SGHDN, CDR2 FVKESK. Trimming at V came to 5 bases and at J to 6 bases, leaving 9 bases not matched to a gene. CDR3 sequence: CASSETTGGLHGYTF. CDR3 bases: TGTGCCAGCAGCGAGACGACAGGGGGCCTGCATGGCTACACCTTC.

The CDR3 region has the DNA TGTGCCAGCTCATTCGGGGGGAACACTGAAGCTTTCTTT. This gives the protein CASSFGGNTEAFF. The V gene is TRBV18, the J gene TRBJ1-1; maybe TRBD1 (5 bases). The germline V gene encodes CDR1 KGHSH and CDR2 LQKENI. The V end lost 5 bases, the J end lost 1 base, and 8 bases lay between the germline ends. This CDR3 comprises 13 residues. Full variable domain (remainder filled in from reference TRBV18 and TRBJ1-1): NAGVMQNPRHLVRRRGQEARLRCSPMKGHSHVYWYRQLPEEGLKFMVYLQKENIIDESGMPKERFSAEFPKEGPSILRIQQVVRGDSAAYFCASSFGGNTEAFFGQGTRLTVV.

The V gene is TRBV5-1, the J gene TRBJ1-1; the match to TRBD1 covers 7 bases. The junction had 6 bases not matched to a gene; V was cut back by 0 bases and J by 4 bases. This CDR3 comprises 15 residues. Germline V gives CDR1 SGHRS, CDR2 YFSETQ. In nucleotides, the CDR3 is TGCGCCAGCAGCTTGGAACAGGGGCAGGGCACTGAAGCTTTCTTT. Its protein is CASSLEQGQGTEAFF. Combining the CDR3 with reference TRBV5-1 and TRBJ1-1 gives the whole variable domain KAGVTQTPRYLIKTRGQQVTLSCSPISGHRSVSWYQQTPGQGLQFLFEYFSETQRNKGNFPGRFSGRQFSNSRSEMNVSTLELGDSALYLCASSLEQGQGTEAFFGQGTRLTVV.

The chain has TRBV19 and TRBJ2-6; 11 bases align to TRBD1. The CDR3 runs to 18 residues. Unmatched junction bases numbered 9, after V lost 6 bases and J lost 2 bases. CDR1 is LNHDA and CDR2 is SQIVND in the germline V gene (reference sequence). CDR3 protein: CASRMRGQGVPGANVLTF. The CDR3 DNA sequence: TGTGCCAGTAGGATGAGGGGACAGGGGGTCCCTGGGGCCAACGTCCTGACTTTC.

The rearrangement uses TRBV18 and TRBJ1-1; TRBD1 aligns across 7 bases. Trimming at V came to 3 bases and at J to 6 bases, leaving 1 base not matched to a gene. The length of the CDR3 is 12 residues. CDR1 KGHSH and CDR2 LQKENI come from the germline V gene. CDR3 protein: CASSPGQPEAFF. DNA of the CDR3: TGTGCCAGCTCACCGGGACAGCCTGAAGCTTTCTTT.

The gene calls are TRBV11-1 and TRBJ1-2; D possibly corresponds to TRBD1 (6 bases). Germline CDR1 and CDR2: SGHAT and FQDESV (reference sequence). Trimming took 3 bases from V and 4 from J, leaving 12 bases between them. This CDR3 has 14 residues. The CDR3 DNA sequence: TGTGCCAGCAGCTTTAACAGGGCCTTCTATGGCTACACCTTC. Translation gives CASSFNRAFYGYTF. Looking up the rest from reference TRBV11-1 and TRBJ1-2 gives the full variable domain: EAEVAQSPRYKITEKSQAVAFWCDPISGHATLYWYRQILGQGPELLVQFQDESVVDDSQLPKDRFSAERLKGVDSTLKIQPAELGDSAMYLCASSFNRAFYGYTFGSGTRLTVV.

The chain employs TRBV6-5 and TRBJ2-5; TRBD1 might be the D (6 bases). The CDR3 has 15 residues. Germline V CDR1 and CDR2: MNHEY, SVGAGI. Trimming left V 4 bases short and J 1 base short, with 13 bases between. CDR3 DNA: TGTGCCAGCAGTTCCTCCGGGACATTCCAAGAGACCCAGTACTTC. Protein: CASSSSGTFQETQYF.

This clone appeared once. This chain's CDR3 is CASSTAGTGGETQYF. The CDR3 DNA follows: TGTGCCAGCAGCACGGCCGGGACAGGGGGGGAGACCCAGTACTTC. The chain employs TRBV5-4 and TRBJ2-5; 11 nucleotides match TRBD1. CDR3 size: 15 residues. V gave up 4 bases and J gave up 5 bases; unmatched junction bases: 7. CDR1 and CDR2 (germline): SGHNT, YYREEE (reference sequence). The entire variable domain, with the rest obtained from reference TRBV5-4 and TRBJ2-5, is as follows: ETGVTQSPTHLIKTRGQQVTLRCSSQSGHNTVSWYQQALGQGPQFIFQYYREEENGRGNFPPRFSGLQFPNYSSELNVNALELDDSALYLCASSTAGTGGETQYFGPGTRLLVL.

This clone was detected a few times. The rearrangement joins TRBV18 to TRBJ2-3; TRBD2 matches 8 bases. Germline lookup yields CDR1 KGHSH and CDR2 LQKENI. The V gene end was trimmed by 2 bases and the J gene end by 2 bases; junction bases not matched to a gene: 12. This CDR3 is built from 18 residues. CDR3 DNA: TGTGCCAGCTCACCAACTAGCGCGGGGGGAAGTGACACAGATACGCAGTATTTT. Translating gives CASSPTSAGGSDTDTQYF.

The rearrangement uses TRBV18 and TRBJ2-7; 7 bases map to TRBD2. The J segment lost 6 bases and the V segment lost 2 bases, leaving 10 bases of the junction unmatched. The germline gives CDR1 KGHSH, CDR2 LQKENI. The CDR3 is made up of 15 amino acids. The CDR3 DNA sequence: TGTGCCAGCTCACCAGTTTTCGGGCGGGAGAGCGAGCAGTACTTC. Its protein product is CASSPVFGRESEQYF.